This T cell receptor (beta chain) was recorded in a study of blood T cell repertoires in COVID-19. Study background: T cells, B-cell-depleted T cells, or PBMCs provided the cDNA or gDNA that served as material.

In terms of age and location, participants ranged from about 18 to 100 years and lived in approximately 26 US areas. Study processing details: Amplification with reference gene primers provided the estimates of nucleated cell counts. Assay: immunoSEQ multiplex PCR; the TCRdb copy retains only in-frame clones and omits some. That table furnishes V, J and clone size, whereas the DNA furnished D and trimming. Of 220,000 or so clones in the sample, nearly 90% were seen once. The V end was cut by 7 bases, the J end by 7 bases, with 17 bases between. CDR1 and CDR2 from the germline V gene are MNHEY and SVGAGI. There are 14 residues in the CDR3.

The chain uses TRBV6-5 and TRBJ2-1; TRBD2 is a possible D gene (6 bases). This receptor was taken from a man between 25 and 39 years old who had been exposed to COVID-19. The sample was PBMCs or T cells enriched from blood (not recorded which). In DNA form, the CDR3 reads TGTGCCAGCATGCCGTGGGGGGTAGAAAATGAGCAGTTCTTC. Translated, it gives CASMPWGVENEQFF.